The 20 T cell receptor beta chains below come from one sample, sequenced in a study of T cell repertoires in cytomegalovirus infection (dated by TCRdb to about 2019). The sample was run on an Illumina HiSeq 1500. TCRdb cleaned the public reads at Q25 with fastp, built clones with MiXCR and kept in-frame beta chains. Every entry covers one CDR3 protein and lists the most common genes and DNA from its rows. This sample gives 250,000 or so distinct CDR3 sequences in total; roughly 10% of them show up just once. The top ten clonotypes cover about 15% of the sample. The specimen sequenced was PBMCs. The receptors stem from a human donor in good health (CMV status not recorded). Some clones in this sample may be carry-over from other donors' samples.

This clonotype was counted ten times or more. J is TRBJ1-5 and V is TRBV19; D is unresolved. The ends were cut back, 7 bases at V and 1 base at J, with 11 bases in the middle. The CDR3 is 14 residues long. The germline CDR1 and CDR2 sequences are LNHDA and SQIVND (reference sequence). The CDR3 is CASTTVRSNQPQHF. The CDR3 DNA follows: TGTGCCAGTACCACGGTCCGGAGCAATCAGCCCCAGCATTTT.

This clonotype was observed many times. The V call is TRBV7-2, the J call TRBJ1-2, with 11 bases fitting TRBD1. This CDR3 contains 15 residues. With V trimmed by 0 bases and J by 8 bases, 5 bases remained unmatched. Germline V gives CDR1 SGHTA, CDR2 FQGNSA. The CDR3 bases are TGTGCCAGCAGCTTAGCCCCGGGACAGGGGGTCGGCTACACCTTC. This encodes CASSLAPGQGVGYTF. Full variable domain (outside the CDR3, taken from reference TRBV7-2 and TRBJ1-2): GAGVSQSPSNKVTEKGKDVELRCDPISGHTALYWYRQSLGQGLEFLIYFQGNSAPDKSGLPSDRFSAERTGGSVSTLTIQRTQQEDSAVYLCASSLAPGQGVGYTFGSGTRLTVV.

This clonotype occurred many times. This chain uses TRBV20-1 with TRBJ2-5; TRBD2 matches at 8 bases. The CDR3 consists of 14 residues. Germline-derived CDR1 and CDR2 are DFQATT and SNEGSKA (reference sequence). Trimming at V came to 5 bases and at J to 3 bases, leaving 8 bases not matched to a gene. The CDR3 loop is CSASIAGWKETQYF. The CDR3, as DNA: TGCAGTGCTTCAATAGCGGGGTGGAAAGAGACCCAGTACTTC.

In this sample, this clonotype turned up many times. V gene TRBV20-1 combines with J gene TRBJ1-1; D ambiguous. Between the trimmed V and J ends, which lost 2 bases and 0 bases, there was a span of 7 bases. The germline V gene has CDR1 DFQATT and CDR2 SNEGSKA (reference sequence). This CDR3 region has 13 residues. DNA of the CDR3: TGCAGTGCTAGATCCGGATTGAACACTGAAGCTTTCTTT. Encoded protein: CSARSGLNTEAFF.

This clonotype was counted ten times or more. The chain is built from TRBV28 and TRBJ2-3, with 10 bases fitting TRBD2. The CDR3 sequence is 16 residues long. Germline-derived CDR1 and CDR2 are MDHEN and SYDVKM. After removal of 2 bases from V and 5 bases from J, the junction contained 7 bases not matched to a gene. CDR3 in DNA: TGTGCCAGCAGTTTAGGGAGCGGGGGGGCTGGAGATACGCAGTATTTT. Its translation is CASSLGSGGAGDTQYF.

This clonotype was seen repeatedly, ten times or more. The chain couples TRBV24-1 to TRBJ2-1; D may be TRBD2 (5 bases). The CDR3 length is 15 residues. Germline CDR1 KGHDR, CDR2 SFDVKD. V gave up 0 bases and J gave up 8 bases, with 13 bases separating them. CDR3 residues: CATSDLTSRGDEQFF. CDR3 sequence (DNA): TGTGCCACCAGTGATTTGACCTCTCGGGGTGATGAGCAGTTCTTC.

This clonotype occurred many times. The chain is built from TRBV19 and TRBJ2-1; tentatively, D is TRBD2 (6 bases). V was trimmed by 1 base and J by 7 bases, leaving 14 bases between them. Per the germline V gene, CDR1 is LNHDA and CDR2 is SQIVND (reference sequence). The CDR3 sequence is 15 residues long. The CDR3 region is CASSIGSGPRNEQFF. In nucleotides, the CDR3 is TGTGCCAGTAGTATAGGGAGCGGGCCCAGGAATGAGCAGTTCTTC.

Many counts were recorded for this clonotype. This chain joins TRBV6-6 and TRBJ1-5; no firm D call. Germline V gene sequence: CDR1 MNHNY, CDR2 SVGAGI (reference sequence). The CDR3 has 15 residues. With 2 bases removed from V and 0 bases from J, the gap between germline ends came to 8 bases. The DNA for the CDR3 is TGTGCCAGCAGTTACAACCCTTATAGCAATCAGCCCCAGCATTTT. Protein product: CASSYNPYSNQPQHF.

This clonotype appeared many times. This chain uses TRBV7-2 with TRBJ1-6; D is unresolved. Germline values: CDR1 SGHTA, CDR2 FQGNSA. The CDR3 length is 14 residues. Trimming shortened V by 5 bases and J by 7 bases, and 12 bases separated the two germline ends. The DNA of the CDR3 is TGTGCCAGCAGCCGTCGATCCGGGAATTCACCCCTCCACTTT. Protein sequence: CASSRRSGNSPLHF.

Many counts were recorded for this clonotype. One end of the junction varies from germline; a read error may be responsible. J is TRBJ1-1 and V is TRBV6-2 or TRBV6-3; D is undetermined. Germline lookup yields CDR1 MNHEY and CDR2 SVGEGT. The CDR3 length is 15 residues. DNA for the CDR3: TGTGCCAGCAGCTACTCTATACAAGGTCACACTGAAGCTTTCTTT. It codes for CASSYSIQGHTEAFF.

The CDR3 DNA reads TGTGCCAGTACCCGGACTACCTACAATGAGCAGTTCTTC. Its translation: CASTRTTYNEQFF. The rearrangement uses TRBV19 and TRBJ2-1, with D possibly TRBD2 on 6 matching bases. V lost 7 bases, J lost 2 bases, and 9 bases lay in between. CDR1 and CDR2 (germline): LNHDA, SQIVND (reference sequence). CDR3 size: 13 residues.

In this sample, this clonotype turned up many times. The chain links TRBV20-1 to TRBJ1-1; D remains ambiguous. V was trimmed by 7 bases and J by 0 bases, leaving 9 bases between them. CDR1 DFQATT and CDR2 SNEGSKA come from the germline V gene (reference sequence). This CDR3 contains 12 residues. CDR3 in DNA: TGCAGTGTCGCGGAGATGAACACTGAAGCTTTCTTT. Amino acid sequence: CSVAEMNTEAFF.

This clonotype was detected many times. The chain couples TRBV7-8 to TRBJ2-7; 8 bases match TRBD2. The V segment lost 4 bases and the J segment 7 bases; nucleotides outside the gene matches: 15. CDR1 is SGHVS, CDR2 FQNEAQ, per germline. The CDR3 contains 16 residues. This CDR3 reads CASSSRPEREIGEQYF. Written as DNA, the CDR3 is TGTGCCAGCAGCTCGCGGCCGGAGCGGGAGATCGGGGAGCAGTACTTC.

This clonotype was counted ten times or more. V and J are TRBV7-2 and TRBJ1-5; possibly TRBD1 for D (6 bases). There are 16 residues in the CDR3. Germline CDR1 and CDR2: SGHTA and FQGNSA. Trimming took 3 bases from V and 4 from J, leaving 16 bases between them. The CDR3 is CASSFAGGGVNQPQHF. Written as DNA, the CDR3 is TGTGCCAGCAGCTTCGCCGGTGGGGGCGTGAATCAGCCCCAGCATTTT.

This clonotype was seen ten or more times. The chain carries TRBV28 and TRBJ2-3; D gene unclear. The CDR3 runs 16 residues. The V gene lost 4 bases and the J gene lost 2 bases, with 16 bases spanning the gap. Germline V gene lookup returns CDR1 MDHEN and CDR2 SYDVKM. CDR3 coding DNA: TGTGCCAGCAGTTCTCCCCAGAGTGCCCCCACAGATACGCAGTATTTT. This translates into CASSSPQSAPTDTQYF.

The table lists this clonotype with many counts. The chain recombines TRBV6-5 with TRBJ2-1, with 11 bases fitting TRBD2. The CDR3 runs 15 residues. The trim removed 6 bases at V and 4 bases at J, leaving 5 bases unmatched. Germline lookup yields CDR1 MNHEY and CDR2 SVGAGI. This CDR3 is CASRPSGGPYNEQFF. DNA for the CDR3: TGTGCCAGCAGACCTAGCGGGGGGCCATACAATGAGCAGTTCTTC.

This clonotype has ten or more counts. The chain carries TRBV28 and TRBJ2-1; 10 bases align to TRBD2. Germline V gene lookup returns CDR1 MDHEN and CDR2 SYDVKM. V lost 5 bases and J lost 16; bases outside the gene matches: 14. The CDR3 is made up of 14 amino acids. The CDR3 DNA is TGTGCCAGCAGTCTTACTACACCTAGCGGGGGTAGCTTCTTC. Its protein product is CASSLTTPSGGSFF.

This clonotype has just a few counts. This sequence joins TRBV4-2 and TRBJ1-5; D call uncertain. Germline V gene lookup returns CDR1 LGHNA and CDR2 YNFKEQ. Trimming removed 6 bases from V and 1 base from J, with 13 bases in between. This CDR3 has 15 residues. CDR3 residues: CASRPAGGSNQPQHF. The CDR3 nucleotides read TGTGCCAGCAGGCCGGCAGGAGGGAGCAATCAGCCCCAGCATTTT.

This clonotype was seen repeatedly, ten times or more. CDR3 protein: CASRPDRVQMNTEAFF. Written as DNA, the CDR3 is TGTGCCAGCAGACCAGACAGGGTTCAAATGAACACTGAAGCTTTCTTT. The V call is TRBV6-1, the J call TRBJ1-1; 7 nucleotides align to TRBD1. Trimming cost V 6 bases and J 0 bases; bases outside gene matches: 10. The CDR3 covers 16 residues. Germline CDR1 MNHNS, CDR2 SASEGT.

This clonotype appeared many times. The rearrangement joins TRBV7-2 to TRBJ1-4; 11 nucleotides match TRBD1. The CDR3 has 16 amino acids. The junction had 9 bases not matched to a gene; V was cut back by 4 bases and J by 8 bases. The germline V gene encodes CDR1 SGHTA and CDR2 FQGNSA. CDR3 loop: CASSSTWGTGGEKLFF. The CDR3 DNA follows: TGTGCCAGCAGCTCTACCTGGGGGACAGGGGGGGAAAAACTGTTTTTT.